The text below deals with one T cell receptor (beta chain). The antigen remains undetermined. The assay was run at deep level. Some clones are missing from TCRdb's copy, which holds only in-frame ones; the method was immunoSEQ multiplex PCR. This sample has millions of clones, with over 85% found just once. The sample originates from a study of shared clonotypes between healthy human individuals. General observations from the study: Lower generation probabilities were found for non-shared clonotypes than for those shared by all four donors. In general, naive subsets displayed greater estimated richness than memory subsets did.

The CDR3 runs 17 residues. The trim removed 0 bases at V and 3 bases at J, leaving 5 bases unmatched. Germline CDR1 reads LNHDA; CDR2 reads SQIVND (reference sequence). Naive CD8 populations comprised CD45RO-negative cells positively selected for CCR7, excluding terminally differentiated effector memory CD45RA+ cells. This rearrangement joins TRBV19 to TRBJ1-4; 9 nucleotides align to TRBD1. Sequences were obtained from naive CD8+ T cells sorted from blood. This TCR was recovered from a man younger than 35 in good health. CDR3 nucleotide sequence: TGTGCCAGTAGTATAGAGGGACAGGGATGGGCTAATGAAAAACTGTTTTTT. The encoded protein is CASSIEGQGWANEKLFF.